Listed below are T cell receptor beta chains from one sample, sequenced in a study of blood T cell repertoires in COVID-19. Libraries were prepared by immunoSEQ multiplex PCR; TCRdb keeps only in-frame clonotypes and omits some of them. The sample yields 350,000 to 500,000 clones, about 87% seen once. Sequencing input: peripheral blood. The origin of the receptors is a man aged 18-30 years with COVID-19, enrolled during active disease. The CDR3 runs from the conserved cysteine through the conserved F or W. D genes are given only for firm matches.

>NA|TRBV7-9
CASSLDGRGKQPQHF
>NA|TRBV6-5
CASSLAGHPDTQYF
>TRBD2|TRBV6-6
CASSYSSSGGNEQFF
>NA|TRBV3-1/TRBV3-2
CASSQEGNRPNYGYTF
>TRBD2|TRBV7-2
CASSLAGLIYEQYF
>NA|TRBV11-2
CASSLVMVSWRSGELFF
>TRBD1|TRBV19
CASSEDRANQPQHF
>NA|TRBV10-2
CASSEPGRNTEAFF
>NA|TRBV5-1
CASRFTLNTGELFF
>TRBD2|TRBV3-1/TRBV3-2
CASSQEAGVVGTGELFF
>TRBD2|TRBV7-9
CASSSTTSGAYNEQFF
>NA|TRBV5-1
CASSRIEAIRNTGELFF
>NA|TRBV7-8
CASSFLVAGELFF
>TRBD2|TRBV4-1
CASSQAIAGGWVEQFF
>TRBD2|TRBV5-1
CASSLGDRLAGGPIGTGELFF
>TRBD1|TRBV2
CASSDRGQGQYF
>NA|TRBV7-9
CASRDGLLTDTQYF
>NA|TRBV7-9
CASSPRTDTQYF
>NA|TRBV5-4
CASSLDRGIYNEQFF
>TRBD2|TRBV6-2/TRBV6-3
CASSFGTSKYEQYF
>TRBD1|TRBV15
CATSRDRDRVEF
>NA|TRBV5-1
CASRYRATNEKLFF
>NA|TRBV4-1
CASSQGASRNRQPQHF
>TRBD1|TRBV5-4
CASRATGNSYNEQFF
>TRBD2|TRBV7-9
CASSLGGSGRDNEQFF
>NA|TRBV4-2
CASSHVVRGASSYEQYF
>TRBD1|TRBV11-2
CASNSPARGQGANYGYTF
>NA|TRBV7-8
CASSLGIPGAQETQYF
>NA|TRBV10-3
CAISPDSTEAFF
>TRBD1|TRBV2
CASTEHQGAAEAFF
>TRBD2|TRBV19
CASSIGGGGGELFF
>NA|TRBV5-5
CASSFPAGSEEQYF
>TRBD1|TRBV5-1
CASSVGQGKYNEQFF
>NA|TRBV7-9
CASRPDNSYEQYF
>NA|TRBV12-3/TRBV12-4
CASRPRGVTEAFF
>NA|TRBV3-1/TRBV3-2
CASSQEPPNAGSPLHF
>TRBD1|TRBV19
CASRSTGAGPTDTQYF
>NA|TRBV18
CASSPQGRNEKLFF
>TRBD2|TRBV18
CASSPSGTSGEQFF
>NA|TRBV3-1/TRBV3-2
CASSPVSGAKNIQYF
>NA|TRBV5-1
CASSLDPGNSYEQYF
>TRBD1|TRBV18
CASSPGAGGEETQYF
>TRBD2|TRBV7-8
CASSLTSGRAKGDEQFF
>TRBD1|TRBV18
CASSPQTGGHRGGEKLFF
>TRBD2|TRBV10-1
CASSLLKLEREGAGELFF
>NA|TRBV27
CASSLRSRSYEQYF